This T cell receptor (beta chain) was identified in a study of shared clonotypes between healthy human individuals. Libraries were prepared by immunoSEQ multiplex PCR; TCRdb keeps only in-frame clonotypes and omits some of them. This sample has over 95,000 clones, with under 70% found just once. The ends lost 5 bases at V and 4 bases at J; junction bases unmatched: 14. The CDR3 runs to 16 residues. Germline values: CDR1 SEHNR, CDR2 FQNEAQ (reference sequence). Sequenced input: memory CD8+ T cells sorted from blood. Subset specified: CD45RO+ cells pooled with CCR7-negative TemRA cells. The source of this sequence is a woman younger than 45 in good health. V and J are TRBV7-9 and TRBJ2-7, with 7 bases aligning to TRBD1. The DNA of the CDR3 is TGTGCCAGCAGCCGTACGAGGGGGCGCGGGTCGTACGAGCAGTACTTC. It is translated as CASSRTRGRGSYEQYF.